This is a list of T cell receptor beta chains from one sample in a study of shared clonotypes between healthy human individuals. Clones were read by immunoSEQ multiplex PCR, and TCRdb kept only the in-frame ones, dropping some. The data hold some 2.1 million clones, with around 93% observed a single time. Sequencing used naive CD8+ T cells from PBMCs. The source is a man aged 18 to 29 in good health. Some clones in this sample may be carry-over from other donors' samples. CDR3s include the opening cysteine and the closing phenylalanine or tryptophan. The D gene is left open where the match is weak. Not every row has a clone size; where given, it reads once, few, many or a size class.

j_call | d_call | v_call | clone_size | cdr3_aa | cdr3_nt
TRBJ1-2 | - | TRBV6-5 | - | CASSYSSGAYGYTF | TGTGCCAGCAGTTACTCTTCAGGGGCCTATGGCTACACCTTC
TRBJ1-1 | - | TRBV27 | - | CATRTTLNTEAFF | TGTGCCACCCGCACCACGCTGAACACTGAAGCTTTCTTT
TRBJ2-1 | - | TRBV6-6 | - | CASSYSLDNEQFF | TGTGCCAGCAGTTACTCTCTCGACAATGAGCAGTTCTTC
TRBJ1-3 | - | TRBV4-1 | - | CASSHRTTLSGNTIYF | TGCGCCAGCAGCCACCGAACGACCCTCTCTGGAAACACCATATATTTT
TRBJ2-5 | - | TRBV6-1 | - | CASSEGNSQETQYF | TGTGCCAGCAGTGAAGGCAACTCGCAGGAGACCCAGTACTTC
TRBJ2-4 | TRBD1 | TRBV5-6 | - | CASSLGTAKILAKNIQYF | TGTGCCAGCAGCCTAGGGACAGCCAAAATACTAGCCAAAAACATTCAGTACTTC
TRBJ2-5 | TRBD2 | TRBV7-9 | - | CASSPLGAGGEETQYF | TGTGCCAGCAGCCCTCTAGGAGCGGGAGGTGAAGAGACCCAGTACTTC
TRBJ2-1 | TRBD2 | TRBV7-2 | - | CASSLGSGSEEFF | TGTGCCAGCAGCTTAGGTAGCGGGAGTGAGGAGTTCTTC
TRBJ2-5 | TRBD2 | TRBV4-1 | once | CASSQGLAGEETQYF | TGCGCCAGCAGCCAAGGACTAGCGGGAGAGGAGACCCAGTACTTC
TRBJ2-2 | TRBD2 | TRBV27 | - | CASSLGGGPGELFF | TGTGCCAGCAGTTTAGGCGGGGGGCCCGGGGAGCTGTTTTTT